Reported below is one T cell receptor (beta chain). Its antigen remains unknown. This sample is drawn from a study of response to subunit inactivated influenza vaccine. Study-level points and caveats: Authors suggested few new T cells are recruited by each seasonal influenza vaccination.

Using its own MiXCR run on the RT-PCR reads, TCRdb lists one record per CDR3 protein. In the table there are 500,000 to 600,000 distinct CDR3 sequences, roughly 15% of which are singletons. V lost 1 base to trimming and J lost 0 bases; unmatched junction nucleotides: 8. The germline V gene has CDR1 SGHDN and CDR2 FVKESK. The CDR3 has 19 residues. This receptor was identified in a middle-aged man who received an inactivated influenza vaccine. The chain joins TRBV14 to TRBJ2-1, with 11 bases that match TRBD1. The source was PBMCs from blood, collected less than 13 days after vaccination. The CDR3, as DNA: TGTGCCAGCAGCCAAGGGACAGGGGGCCCCTTGAGCTCCTACAATGAGCAGTTCTTC. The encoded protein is CASSQGTGGPLSSYNEQFF.